Listed below are T cell receptor beta chains from one sample, sequenced in a study of cytomegalovirus exposure and HLA in healthy donors. The method was immunoSEQ multiplex PCR; TCRdb's version includes in-frame clones alone and lacks a portion of them. Here the sample spans hundreds of thousands of clones, about nine tenths being singletons. Sequencing was carried out using PBMCs. The receptors were gathered from a woman between 18 and 29 years old in good health and CMV-seronegative. The CDR3 runs from the conserved cysteine through the conserved F or W. Fields, in order: clone size, V gene, D gene, J gene, CDR3 DNA, CDR3 protein. The D gene is left open where the match is weak. Some rows have no size entry. The others give once, few or many, or a class for an expanded clone.

abundance: NA
v_gene: TRBV5-1
d_gene: TRBD1
j_gene: TRBJ2-1
CDR3nt: TGCGCCAGCAGCTTGGCCCCGGGACAGGGGGGTAATGAGCAGTTCTTC
CDR3aa: CASSLAPGQGGNEQFF

abundance: NA
v_gene: TRBV29-1
d_gene: TRBD2
j_gene: TRBJ2-3
CDR3nt: TGCAGCGTTGGTGTAGCGGGGCCCACAGATACGCAGTATTTT
CDR3aa: CSVGVAGPTDTQYF

abundance: NA
v_gene: TRBV13
d_gene: TRBD1
j_gene: TRBJ2-7
CDR3nt: TGTGCCAGCAGCTTAGCCCCTGGGACAGGGAGTTGGTACGAGCAGTACTTC
CDR3aa: CASSLAPGTGSWYEQYF

abundance: NA
v_gene: TRBV30
d_gene: TRBD1
j_gene: TRBJ2-5
CDR3nt: TGTGCCTGGGCAAAACAGGGGGTGTGGGAGACCCAGTACTTC
CDR3aa: CAWAKQGVWETQYF

abundance: NA
v_gene: TRBV2
d_gene: TRBD1
j_gene: TRBJ2-7
CDR3nt: TGTGCCAGCAGTCGACAGGGCTACGAGCAGTACTTC
CDR3aa: CASSRQGYEQYF

abundance: NA
v_gene: TRBV5-6
d_gene: TRBD1
j_gene: TRBJ2-1
CDR3nt: TGTGCCAGCAGCTGGACAGGGAACAATGAGCAGTTCTTC
CDR3aa: CASSWTGNNEQFF

abundance: NA
v_gene: TRBV27
d_gene: TRBD1
j_gene: TRBJ2-1
CDR3nt: TGTGCCAGCAGTTTATTGGGACAGGGGAATGAGCAGTTCTTC
CDR3aa: CASSLLGQGNEQFF

abundance: NA
v_gene: TRBV27
d_gene: TRBD1
j_gene: TRBJ2-7
CDR3nt: TGTGCCAGCAGTGACTTCCGGGACAGGGAGTACTTC
CDR3aa: CASSDFRDREYF

abundance: NA
v_gene: TRBV6-6
d_gene: TRBD1
j_gene: TRBJ2-1
CDR3nt: TGTGCCAGCAGTTTTCCTAGGGACAGGGGGGTCAATGAGCAGTTCTTC
CDR3aa: CASSFPRDRGVNEQFF

abundance: NA
v_gene: TRBV9
d_gene: NA
j_gene: TRBJ1-2
CDR3nt: TGTGCCAGCAGCGTAGATGCCCCGGGGGGCTACACCTTC
CDR3aa: CASSVDAPGGYTF

abundance: NA
v_gene: TRBV5-1
d_gene: TRBD2
j_gene: TRBJ2-1
CDR3nt: TGCGCCAGCAGCTTCACTAGCGGGGGCTACAATGAGCAGTTCTTC
CDR3aa: CASSFTSGGYNEQFF

abundance: once
v_gene: TRBV7-2
d_gene: NA
j_gene: TRBJ2-2
CDR3nt: TGTGCCAGCAGCGGAAGCGGGAACACCGGGGAGCTGTTTTTT
CDR3aa: CASSGSGNTGELFF

abundance: NA
v_gene: TRBV2
d_gene: NA
j_gene: TRBJ1-2
CDR3nt: TGTGCCAGCAGTGATAAGGGGGAGGGCGGCTACACCTTC
CDR3aa: CASSDKGEGGYTF

abundance: NA
v_gene: TRBV29-1
d_gene: TRBD2
j_gene: TRBJ2-1
CDR3nt: TGCAGCGCCGCCCACCTAGCGGGGGAATCCTACAATGAGCAGTTCTTC
CDR3aa: CSAAHLAGESYNEQFF

abundance: NA
v_gene: TRBV6-6
d_gene: NA
j_gene: TRBJ2-5
CDR3nt: TGTGCCAGCAGTTTGGGGGGTCGGGAGACCCAGTACTTC
CDR3aa: CASSLGGRETQYF

abundance: once
v_gene: TRBV29-1
d_gene: NA
j_gene: TRBJ2-7
CDR3nt: TGCAGCGTTCAAAGTACAGATACCTACGAGCAGTACTTC
CDR3aa: CSVQSTDTYEQYF

abundance: NA
v_gene: TRBV9
d_gene: NA
j_gene: TRBJ1-2
CDR3nt: TGTGCCAGCAGCGTACGAGGGAATGATGGCTACACCTTC
CDR3aa: CASSVRGNDGYTF

abundance: NA
v_gene: TRBV5-4
d_gene: TRBD2
j_gene: TRBJ2-7
CDR3nt: TGTGCCAGCAGCTACGGGACTAGCGGGACCTACGAGCAGTACTTC
CDR3aa: CASSYGTSGTYEQYF

abundance: NA
v_gene: TRBV2
d_gene: TRBD1
j_gene: TRBJ1-4
CDR3nt: TGTGCCAGCAGTGAAGCGCTTCGGACAGGGAAGGAAAAACTGTTTTTT
CDR3aa: CASSEALRTGKEKLFF

abundance: NA
v_gene: TRBV4-1
d_gene: TRBD2
j_gene: TRBJ2-1
CDR3nt: TGCGCCAGCAGCCAAGGCCGGACTAGCGGGGACTATGAGCAGTTCTTC
CDR3aa: CASSQGRTSGDYEQFF

abundance: NA
v_gene: TRBV2
d_gene: TRBD1
j_gene: TRBJ2-5
CDR3nt: TGTGCCAGCATAATTTGGGGACAGCAAGAGACCCAGTACTTC
CDR3aa: CASIIWGQQETQYF

abundance: NA
v_gene: TRBV11-2
d_gene: TRBD2
j_gene: TRBJ2-3
CDR3nt: TGTGCCAGCAGCTTTACTAGCGGGGGGGCCGGGGATACGCAGTATTTT
CDR3aa: CASSFTSGGAGDTQYF

abundance: NA
v_gene: TRBV5-1
d_gene: NA
j_gene: TRBJ1-3
CDR3nt: TGCGCCAGCAGACCCGACAGGACCTCTGGAAACACCATATATTTT
CDR3aa: CASRPDRTSGNTIYF

abundance: NA
v_gene: TRBV5-1
d_gene: NA
j_gene: TRBJ2-1
CDR3nt: TGCGCCAGCAGCTTGGGGCAGAAGTCCTACAATGAGCAGTTCTTC
CDR3aa: CASSLGQKSYNEQFF

abundance: NA
v_gene: TRBV7-3
d_gene: TRBD1
j_gene: TRBJ1-5
CDR3nt: TGTGCCAGCAGCTTAACCCGACAGGGATGGAGCAATCAGCCCCAGCATTTT
CDR3aa: CASSLTRQGWSNQPQHF

abundance: NA
v_gene: TRBV28
d_gene: NA
j_gene: TRBJ1-4
CDR3nt: TGTGCCAGCCGTTGGGGGGGACTGATATTCTTT
CDR3aa: CASRWGGLIFF

abundance: NA
v_gene: TRBV19
d_gene: TRBD1
j_gene: TRBJ2-7
CDR3nt: TGTGCCAGTAGGTTGGGGACAGGAGCGTACGAGCAGTACTTC
CDR3aa: CASRLGTGAYEQYF

abundance: NA
v_gene: TRBV29-1
d_gene: TRBD1
j_gene: TRBJ1-1
CDR3nt: TGCAGCGTTGCGGGACAGGGGGGTATGAACACTGAAGCTTTCTTT
CDR3aa: CSVAGQGGMNTEAFF

abundance: NA
v_gene: TRBV6-5
d_gene: TRBD2
j_gene: TRBJ2-5
CDR3nt: TGTGCCAGCCGTAGCTTGCGGGAGGGTCTAGAGACCCAGTACTTC
CDR3aa: CASRSLREGLETQYF

abundance: NA
v_gene: TRBV19
d_gene: NA
j_gene: TRBJ1-5
CDR3nt: TGTGCCAGTAGTGAGGTCGTCGCCGAGCCCCAGCATTTT
CDR3aa: CASSEVVAEPQHF

abundance: NA
v_gene: TRBV4-1
d_gene: TRBD1
j_gene: TRBJ1-6
CDR3nt: TGCGCCAGCAGCCAAGTAGGGGGCAAGGCCGTACATAATTCACCCCTCCACTTT
CDR3aa: CASSQVGGKAVHNSPLHF

abundance: NA
v_gene: TRBV7-8
d_gene: NA
j_gene: TRBJ2-2
CDR3nt: TGTGCCAGCAGAGAGGACAGTTCGGGCGGGGAGCTGTTTTTT
CDR3aa: CASREDSSGGELFF

abundance: NA
v_gene: TRBV5-1
d_gene: TRBD1
j_gene: TRBJ2-7
CDR3nt: TGCGCCAGCAGTTGGGACAGGGTCGAGCAGTACTTC
CDR3aa: CASSWDRVEQYF

abundance: NA
v_gene: TRBV27
d_gene: TRBD2
j_gene: TRBJ2-1
CDR3nt: TGTGCCAGCAGTTTAGCCCCCCCACTAGCGGGTGAGCAGTTCTTC
CDR3aa: CASSLAPPLAGEQFF

abundance: NA
v_gene: TRBV5-1
d_gene: NA
j_gene: TRBJ2-7
CDR3nt: TGCGCCAGCAGTCAAGGGGGATCCGAGCAGTACTTC
CDR3aa: CASSQGGSEQYF

abundance: once
v_gene: TRBV5-1
d_gene: NA
j_gene: TRBJ2-7
CDR3nt: TGCGCCAGCAGCTTGGAGCTGAAAGAGCAGTACTTC
CDR3aa: CASSLELKEQYF

abundance: NA
v_gene: TRBV6-5
d_gene: TRBD2
j_gene: TRBJ2-1
CDR3nt: TGTGCCAGCAGTGTTACTAGCGGGAATGACAATGAGCAGTTCTTC
CDR3aa: CASSVTSGNDNEQFF

abundance: NA
v_gene: TRBV28
d_gene: NA
j_gene: TRBJ1-2
CDR3nt: TGTGCCAGCAGTTTGTCTGACAGAGCTAACTATGGCTACACCTTC
CDR3aa: CASSLSDRANYGYTF

abundance: NA
v_gene: TRBV6-6
d_gene: NA
j_gene: TRBJ2-5
CDR3nt: TGTGCCAGCAGCGGGGTGTACCAAGAGACCCAGTACTTC
CDR3aa: CASSGVYQETQYF

abundance: NA
v_gene: TRBV28
d_gene: NA
j_gene: TRBJ1-1
CDR3nt: TGTGCCAGCAGTTTCGGACAGTTGAACACTGAAGCTTTCTTT
CDR3aa: CASSFGQLNTEAFF

abundance: NA
v_gene: TRBV5-1
d_gene: TRBD1
j_gene: TRBJ1-4
CDR3nt: TGCGCCAGCAGCTTGACGCCAGGGGGCATGGAAAAACTGTTTTTT
CDR3aa: CASSLTPGGMEKLFF